The 3 T cell receptor beta chains reported below all come from one sample, sequenced in a study of blood T cell repertoires in COVID-19. This table comes from immunoSEQ multiplex PCR, and its TCRdb copy is limited to in-frame clones, with some not included. The sample lists 200,000 to 300,000 clones; about 91% were seen once. Sequencing was performed on PBMCs or T cells enriched from blood (not recorded which). These receptors came from a woman in her thirties or forties with acute COVID-19.

DNA of the CDR3: TGTGCCAGCTCACTGACAGGGGATAGCAATCAGCCCCAGCATTTT. The encoded protein is CASSLTGDSNQPQHF. The rearrangement uses TRBV18 and TRBJ1-5; TRBD1 matches at 8 bases. This CDR3 has 15 residues. The germline V gene has CDR1 KGHSH and CDR2 LQKENI. The J segment lost 0 bases and the V segment lost 4 bases, leaving 2 bases of the junction unmatched. The full variable domain, its missing parts supplied by reference TRBV18 and TRBJ1-5, is NAGVMQNPRHLVRRRGQEARLRCSPMKGHSHVYWYRQLPEEGLKFMVYLQKENIIDESGMPKERFSAEFPKEGPSILRIQQVVRGDSAAYFCASSLTGDSNQPQHFGDGTRLSIL.

The J gene is TRBJ1-2, the V gene TRBV6-5, with D possibly being TRBD1 (5 bases). The CDR3 length is 15 residues. Germline V gives CDR1 MNHEY, CDR2 SVGAGI. V lost 2 bases, J lost 4 bases, and 14 bases lay in between. The chain's CDR3 is CASSYISRAAYGYTF. CDR3 nucleotides: TGTGCCAGCAGTTACATCTCCAGGGCAGCCTATGGCTACACCTTC.

This clone showed up just once. The V gene is TRBV19, the J gene TRBJ1-6, with D tentatively TRBD1 (5 bases). CDR3 length: 15 amino acids. V lost 5 bases and J lost 7, with 15 bases in between. CDR1 and CDR2 (germline): LNHDA, SQIVND (reference sequence). CDR3 amino acids: CASSPTAGPNSPLHF. DNA for the CDR3: TGTGCCAGTAGTCCCACCGCGGGACCGAATTCACCCCTCCACTTT. Full variable domain (remainder filled in from reference TRBV19 and TRBJ1-6): DGGITQSPKYLFRKEGQNVTLSCEQNLNHDAMYWYRQDPGQGLRLIYYSQIVNDFQKGDIAEGYSVSREKKESFPLTVTSAQKNPTAFYLCASSPTAGPNSPLHFGNGTRLTVT.